Listed below are T cell receptor beta chains from one sample, sequenced in a study of T cell repertoires in aging, cancer and after chemotherapy. A single record per CDR3 protein comes from TCRdb applying MiXCR to the multiplex PCR reads. The table shows under 5,500 distinct CDR3 sequences, with 25% to 30% occurring only once. Sequencing used blood. Receptors were obtained from a human donor with a solid tumor. CDR3s include the opening cysteine and the closing phenylalanine or tryptophan. The D gene is left open where the match is weak. Expanded clones get a size class; other rows say once, few or many, or leave the size out.

j_call v_call d_call clone_size cdr3_aa cdr3_nt
TRBJ2-7 TRBV5-4 TRBD2 - CASSYRGGGAYEQYF TGTGCCAGCAGTTACCGGGGGGGAGGGGCCTACGAGCAGTACTTC
TRBJ1-5 TRBV6-1 - - CASSERWGEHQPQHF TGTGCCAGCAGTGAACGGTGGGGTGAGCATCAGCCCCAGCATTTT
TRBJ2-7 TRBV10-2 - - CASSGRGAYYEQYF TGCGCCAGCAGCGGCCGTGGGGCCTACTACGAGCAGTACTTC
TRBJ2-7 TRBV11-2 TRBD2 - CASSLAGVSHEQYF TGTGCCAGCAGTTTAGCGGGAGTTTCCCACGAGCAGTACTTC
TRBJ2-1 TRBV29-1 - medium-sized CSPYAETSAGYEQFF TGCAGCCCCTACGCCGAGACTAGTGCGGGTTATGAGCAGTTCTTC
TRBJ2-7 TRBV6-2/TRBV6-3 - - CASSLSRDGEQYF TGTGCCAGCAGCCTCTCTCGAGATGGTGAGCAGTACTTC
TRBJ1-2 TRBV5-1 - - CASAPGADYGYTF TGCGCCAGTGCTCCGGGGGCGGACTATGGCTACACCTTC
TRBJ2-6 TRBV7-9 - - CASSPPQGRGTDGANVLTF TGTGCCAGCAGCCCACCGCAAGGCAGGGGCACGGACGGGGCCAACGTCCTGACTTTC
TRBJ1-2 TRBV6-5 - few CASSSSTGGLNYGYTF TGTGCCAGCAGTTCCTCAACAGGAGGACTTAACTATGGCTACACCTTC
TRBJ2-2 TRBV20-1 TRBD1 few CSAGDRSNTGELFF TGCAGTGCTGGGGACAGATCGAACACCGGGGAGCTGTTTTTT
TRBJ2-3 TRBV5-6 - few CASSRGIGEATDTQYF TGTGCCAGCAGCCGGGGAATCGGGGAGGCAACAGATACGCAGTATTTT
TRBJ1-6 TRBV7-2 - few CASSRPGSPLHF TGTGCCAGCAGCCGGCCGGGGTCACCCCTCCACTTT
TRBJ2-2 TRBV6-5 TRBD1 few CASSYSIRTGLVTGELFF TGTGCCAGCAGTTACTCAATAAGGACAGGCCTTGTAACCGGGGAGCTGTTTTTT
TRBJ1-5 TRBV27 - - CASSLLGAGNNQPQHF TGTGCCAGCAGTTTATTAGGGGCCGGGAACAATCAGCCCCAGCATTTT
TRBJ2-7 TRBV5-1 - few CASSNTYEQYF TGCGCCAGCAGCAATACCTACGAGCAGTACTTC
TRBJ1-1 TRBV7-3 - medium-sized CASSLGRANTEAFF TGTGCCAGCAGCTTGGGCAGGGCGAACACTGAAGCTTTCTTT
TRBJ2-1 TRBV4-1 TRBD2 - CASSHYVGTSGRGEQFF TGCGCCAGCAGCCACTACGTCGGGACTAGCGGCCGGGGGGAGCAGTTCTTC
TRBJ2-3 TRBV7-3 - large CASSLSTSTDTQYF TGTGCCAGCAGCTTATCGACTAGCACAGATACGCAGTATTTT
TRBJ2-6 TRBV20-1 TRBD2 - CSARGSPGGLTGGANVLTF TGCAGTGCTAGAGGGAGCCCGGGGGGACTGACTGGTGGGGCCAACGTCCTGACTTTC
TRBJ2-3 TRBV7-9 - - CASSLGGDSYHTDTQYF TGTGCCAGCAGCTTAGGCGGCGATAGCTACCACACAGATACGCAGTATTTT
TRBJ2-1 TRBV12-5 TRBD2 - CASGLTRQGLYPAGGSYNEQFF TGTGCTAGTGGTTTGACGAGACAGGGCCTATACCCTGCGGGAGGGTCCTACAATGAGCAGTTCTTC
TRBJ1-4 TRBV5-4 - few CASTSIGEKLFF TGTGCCAGCACGTCTATAGGTGAAAAACTGTTTTTT
TRBJ2-2 TRBV6-5 - few CASRSTGELFF TGTGCCAGCAGGAGCACCGGGGAGCTGTTTTTT
TRBJ1-2 TRBV19 - few CASSIRAENGYTF TGTGCCAGTAGTATTCGGGCTGAAAATGGCTACACCTTC
TRBJ2-7 TRBV20-1 - - CSAGGRSSYEQYF TGCAGTGCTGGAGGACGGTCCTCCTACGAGCAGTACTTC
TRBJ1-5 TRBV19 TRBD1 - CASSPRDREVHQPQHF TGTGCCAGTAGTCCTCGGGACAGGGAGGTCCATCAGCCCCAGCATTTT
TRBJ1-3 TRBV14 - few CASSQERNYGNTIYF TGTGCCAGCAGCCAAGAGCGCAATTATGGAAACACCATATATTTT
TRBJ2-7 TRBV11-2 TRBD2 few CASSLRLAGEAGYEQYF TGTGCCAGCAGCTTACGGCTAGCGGGAGAGGCGGGCTACGAGCAGTACTTC
TRBJ2-2 TRBV6-4 TRBD2 - CASTPDGGAGELFF TGTGCCAGCACCCCCGATGGGGGGGCCGGGGAGCTGTTTTTT